Below are 15 T cell receptor beta chains sequenced from a single sample in a study of cytomegalovirus exposure and HLA in healthy donors. Profiled with immunoSEQ multiplex PCR; TCRdb holds only in-frame clones, not every one. The profile shows 90,000 to 110,000 clones, about nine tenths of them singletons. The sample consisted of PBMCs. Receptors were obtained from a woman aged 18 to 35 in good health and CMV-seronegative.

The chain employs TRBV6-5 and TRBJ1-6; weak D call: TRBD1 (6 bases). The V end lost 6 bases, the J end lost 7 bases, and 13 bases lay between the germline ends. The CDR3 has 14 residues. The germline CDR1 and CDR2 sequences are MNHEY and SVGAGI. CDR3 amino acids: CASRSQGQNSPLHF. Written as DNA, the CDR3 is TGTGCCAGCAGATCACAGGGCCAGAATTCACCCCTCCACTTT.

This clone was recorded once. This chain connects TRBV27 to TRBJ2-7, with a tentative D call TRBD1 (5 bases). This CDR3 has 14 residues. The germline gives CDR1 MNHEY, CDR2 SMNVEV (reference sequence). Trimming stripped 1 base from V and 6 bases from J, with 13 bases between. The CDR3 here is CASSLFQGRGEQYF. CDR3 bases: TGTGCCAGCAGTTTATTCCAGGGCCGAGGCGAGCAGTACTTC.

V usage is TRBV18 and J usage is TRBJ2-1; no clear D. Germline V gives CDR1 KGHSH, CDR2 LQKENI. This CDR3 is 13 amino acids long. V was clipped by 2 bases and J by 5 bases, with 7 bases between them. The CDR3 DNA sequence: TGTGCCAGCTCACCATCCCGGGACAATGAGCAGTTCTTC. Its translation: CASSPSRDNEQFF.

The CDR3 DNA reads TGTGCCGCGAACGTGGGTCCAGGGACAAGTGGCTACACCTTC. Translation gives CAANVGPGTSGYTF. The chain has TRBV19 and TRBJ1-2, with D tentatively TRBD1 (6 bases). The CDR3 is made up of 14 amino acids. Germline lookup yields CDR1 LNHDA and CDR2 SQIVND (reference sequence). Between the trimmed V and J ends, which lost 11 bases and 7 bases, there was a span of 23 bases.

The sample holds a few counts of this clone. V usage is TRBV7-9 and J usage is TRBJ2-7; 9 bases map to TRBD1. This CDR3 is built from 15 residues. Trimming took 5 bases from V and 5 from J; bases not matched to a gene: 10. Germline lookup yields CDR1 SEHNR and CDR2 FQNEAQ (reference sequence). The CDR3 is CASSRSGTGSNEQYF. The CDR3 DNA is TGTGCCAGCAGCCGGAGTGGGACAGGGAGCAACGAGCAGTACTTC.

The V and J genes are TRBV28 and TRBJ1-2, with TRBD1 identical over 8 bases. The junction had 11 bases not matched to a gene; V was cut back by 6 bases and J by 8 bases. Germline CDR1 MDHEN, CDR2 SYDVKM. The CDR3 totals 14 residues. CDR3 sequence (DNA): TGTGCCAGCAGGTTGACAGGGGCGCGGTACGGCTACACCTTC. Encoded protein: CASRLTGARYGYTF.

The genes are TRBV25-1 and TRBJ2-7, with no clear D. This CDR3 has 15 residues. In germline, CDR1 is MGHDK, CDR2 SYGVNS. V was clipped by 2 bases and J by 7 bases, with 18 bases between them. The CDR3 DNA follows: TGTGCCAGCAGTGAACCAAACTACCCCTCCATTGAGCAGTACTTC. It codes for CASSEPNYPSIEQYF.

The chain uses TRBV6-5 and TRBJ2-7, with D perhaps matching TRBD2 (5 bases). Per the germline V gene, CDR1 is MNHEY and CDR2 is SVGAGI. Trimming stripped 3 bases from V and 6 bases from J, with 9 bases between. The CDR3 runs to 12 residues. The CDR3 region has the DNA TGTGCCAGCAGTTATTCGGGGTTCGAGCAGTACTTC. Translation: CASSYSGFEQYF.

The chain joins TRBV9 to TRBJ1-2; D unclear. Trimming pared 4 bases from V and 0 bases from J, leaving 10 bases between. The CDR3 runs 14 residues. Germline CDR1 reads SGDLS; CDR2 reads YYNGEE. The CDR3 bases are TGTGCCAGCAGCCGTAGCGGGGCTAACTATGGCTACACCTTC. Its protein product is CASSRSGANYGYTF.

This chain uses TRBV19 with TRBJ2-6, with a possible D match to TRBD1 (6 bases). The CDR3 extends over 16 amino acids. V lost 7 bases, J lost 0 bases, and 13 bases lay in between. CDR1 is LNHDA and CDR2 is SQIVND in the germline V gene (reference sequence). The chain's CDR3 is CASNRDSYSGANVLTF. CDR3 DNA: TGTGCCAGTAACAGGGATTCCTACTCTGGGGCCAACGTCCTGACTTTC.

The rearrangement uses TRBV19 and TRBJ2-7; 7 positions match TRBD1. V trimming: 5 bases; J trimming: 6 bases; junction bases outside the gene matches: 7. The CDR3 extends over 13 amino acids. The germline V gene has CDR1 LNHDA and CDR2 SQIVND (reference sequence). The CDR3 sequence is CASSGAGGFEQYF. The CDR3 DNA is TGTGCCAGTAGTGGGGCAGGGGGTTTCGAGCAGTACTTC.

The chain employs TRBV4-3 and TRBJ1-3, with TRBD1 as a possible D gene (6 bases). The CDR3 extends over 15 amino acids. Trimming took off 2 bases at V and 4 bases at J, with 12 bases between the two ends. From germline, CDR1 is LGHNA and CDR2 YSLEER. This chain's CDR3 is CASSQTTGRGNTIYF. The CDR3 DNA reads as TGCGCCAGCAGCCAAACTACAGGGCGAGGAAACACCATATATTTT.

This sequence joins TRBV19 and TRBJ2-1; the match to TRBD2 covers 7 bases. Losses at the gene ends were 7 bases for V and 5 bases for J; bases not matched to a gene: 14. CDR1 and CDR2 (germline): LNHDA, SQIVND (reference sequence). The CDR3 runs to 16 residues. The CDR3 region is CASKARIPSGNNEQFF. For the CDR3, the DNA is TGTGCCAGTAAGGCCCGGATTCCTAGCGGCAACAATGAGCAGTTCTTC.

V usage is TRBV5-4 and J usage is TRBJ2-5; D is uncertain. CDR1 SGHNT and CDR2 YYREEE come from the germline V gene (reference sequence). Trimming cost V 2 bases and J 3 bases, with 14 bases left between them. The CDR3 spans 15 residues. CDR3 nucleotide sequence: TGTGCCAGCAGCTTCGGCGGCAGCTCTGAAGAGACCCAGTACTTC. This encodes CASSFGGSSEETQYF.

The chain joins TRBV11-2 to TRBJ2-3; 8 nucleotides agree with TRBD2. J gave up 4 bases and V 6 bases, and 9 bases lay outside the gene matches. Germline CDR1 SGHAT, CDR2 FQNNGV. This CDR3 comprises 15 residues. CDR3 amino acids: CASRQRGGRADTQYF. The DNA for the CDR3 is TGTGCCAGCAGACAACGGGGGGGCCGAGCAGATACGCAGTATTTT. Combining the CDR3 with reference TRBV11-2 and TRBJ2-3 gives the whole variable domain EAGVAQSPRYKIIEKRQSVAFWCNPISGHATLYWYQQILGQGPKLLIQFQNNGVVDDSQLPKDRFSAERLKGVDSTLKIQPAKLEDSAVYLCASRQRGGRADTQYFGPGTRLTVL.